This T cell receptor beta chain came from a study of blood T cell repertoires in COVID-19. About the study: From T cells, B-cell-depleted T cells, or PBMCs came the material, which was cDNA or gDNA.

Assay: immunoSEQ multiplex PCR; the TCRdb copy retains only in-frame clones and omits some. The sample records 250,000 to 400,000 clones, approximately 90% being singletons. The V gene's germline CDR1 is KGHSH and CDR2 LQKENI. CDR3 size: 12 residues. Trimming pared 5 bases from V and 6 bases from J, leaving 8 bases between. Followed longitudinally, the Seattle patients had been enrolled during active infection. The chain couples TRBV18 to TRBJ2-1; the D gene is possibly TRBD1 (6 bases). The sequence derives from a young woman with COVID-19, enrolled during active disease. Sequenced input: peripheral blood. CDR3 bases: TGTGCCAGCTCAAAAGGGGGCAATGAGCAGTTCTTC. It is translated as CASSKGGNEQFF.